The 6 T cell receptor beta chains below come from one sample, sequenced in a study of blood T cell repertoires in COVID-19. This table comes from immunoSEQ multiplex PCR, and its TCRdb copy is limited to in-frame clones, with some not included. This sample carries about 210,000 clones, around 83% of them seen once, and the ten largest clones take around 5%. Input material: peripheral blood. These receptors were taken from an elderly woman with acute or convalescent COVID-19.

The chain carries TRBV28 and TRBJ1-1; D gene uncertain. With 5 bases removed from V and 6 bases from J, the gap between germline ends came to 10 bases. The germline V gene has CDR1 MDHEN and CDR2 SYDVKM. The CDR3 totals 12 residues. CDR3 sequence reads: CASSLRPSEAFF. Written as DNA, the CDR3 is TGTGCCAGCAGTCTACGCCCATCTGAAGCTTTCTTT.

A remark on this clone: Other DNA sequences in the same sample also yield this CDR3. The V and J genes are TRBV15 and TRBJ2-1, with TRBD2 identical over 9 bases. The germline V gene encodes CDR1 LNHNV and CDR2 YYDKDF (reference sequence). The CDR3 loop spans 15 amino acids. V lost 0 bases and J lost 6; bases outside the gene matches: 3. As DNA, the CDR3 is TGTGCCACCAGCAGAGAACTAGCGGGCGGCAATGAGCAGTTCTTC. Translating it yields CATSRELAGGNEQFF.

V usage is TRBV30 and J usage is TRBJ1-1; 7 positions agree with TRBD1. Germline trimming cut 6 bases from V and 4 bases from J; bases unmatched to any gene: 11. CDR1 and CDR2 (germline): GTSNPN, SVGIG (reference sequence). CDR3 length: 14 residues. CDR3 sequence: CACDRGLSITEAFF. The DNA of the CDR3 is TGTGCCTGTGATAGGGGGCTAAGTATCACTGAAGCTTTCTTT.

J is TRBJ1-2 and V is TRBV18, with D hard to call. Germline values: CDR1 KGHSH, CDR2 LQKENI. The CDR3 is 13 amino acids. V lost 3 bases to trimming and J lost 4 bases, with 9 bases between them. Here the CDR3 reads CASSPVSSYGYTF. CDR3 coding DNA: TGTGCCAGCTCACCGGTGAGTAGCTATGGCTACACCTTC.

The CDR3, as DNA: TGCAGCGTGTCGGGACTTGGGGACGAGCAGTACTTC. Amino acids: CSVSGLGDEQYF. The rearrangement uses TRBV29-1 and TRBJ2-7; D is possibly TRBD2 (6 bases). With 6 bases removed from V and 5 bases from J, the gap between germline ends came to 14 bases. This CDR3 is built from 12 residues. The germline gives CDR1 SQVTM, CDR2 ANQGSEA.

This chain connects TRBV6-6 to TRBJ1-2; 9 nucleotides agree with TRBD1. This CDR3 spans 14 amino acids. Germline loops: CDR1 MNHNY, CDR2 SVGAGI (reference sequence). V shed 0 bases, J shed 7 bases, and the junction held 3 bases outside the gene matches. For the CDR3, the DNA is TGTGCCAGCAGTTACTCGGGACAGGGTGGTGGCTACACCTTC. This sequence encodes CASSYSGQGGGYTF.